This is a list of T cell receptor beta chains from one sample in a study of human T cells and chemical hapten exposure. TCRdb re-called the RACE reads with MiXCR, one entry per CDR3 protein. This table holds around 300,000 distinct CDR3 sequences, around 7.3% found once. Specimen: whole blood, collected in connection with sensitization to the hapten diphenylcyclopropenone (DPC). The source of these receptors is a young man with alopecia areata. Some clones in this sample may be carry-over from other donors' samples. The CDR3 runs from the conserved cysteine through the conserved F or W. Rows give clone size only sometimes, using once, few, many, or a class for an expanded clone.

TRBJ2-2	-	TRBV4-2	CASSSRQTSGGPNTGELFF
TRBJ1-2	many	TRBV5-5	CASSYRENYGYTF
TRBJ1-5	-	TRBV5-6	CASSTMRQFSNQPQHF
TRBJ1-3	-	TRBV24-1	CATEMNSSSGNTIYF
TRBJ2-7	-	TRBV7-2	CASSLAGGTGIHEQYF
TRBJ1-5	-	TRBV12-3/TRBV12-4	CASWSFGQPQHF
TRBJ2-5	-	TRBV11-2	CASSLGHQETQYF
TRBJ1-1	many	TRBV6-5	CASSYAGPRNTEAFF
TRBJ2-7	-	TRBV4-2	CASSQATSGGAGYEQYF
TRBJ2-6	-	TRBV19	CASSIRSSRANVLTF
TRBJ1-6	-	TRBV6-6	CASSRRDRDHYNSPLHF
TRBJ1-5	few	TRBV5-1	CASSLGTGLYQPQHF
TRBJ1-1	few	TRBV29-1	CSVAPRLRNTEAFF
TRBJ2-7	-	TRBV7-9	CASSSYSYEQYF
TRBJ2-3	few	TRBV5-1	CASSPPATTSTDTQYF
TRBJ2-4	few	TRBV24-1	CATSDLPGGLDIQYF
TRBJ1-2	few	TRBV6-6	CASSFGGLGYGYTF
TRBJ2-7	many	TRBV12-3/TRBV12-4	CASSRGETAYEQYF
TRBJ2-3	-	TRBV6-2/TRBV6-3	CASSLLYTQYF
TRBJ1-6	many	TRBV4-3	CASSQDLESPLHF
TRBJ1-1	few	TRBV7-6	CASRKGRYTEAFF
TRBJ2-3	many	TRBV28	CASSRLVGVRTDTQYF
TRBJ2-7	few	TRBV5-1	CASSLAFDSYEQYF
TRBJ2-2	-	TRBV7-9	CASSSSGGRITGELFF
TRBJ2-3	few	TRBV6-5	CASSRGRPSTDTQYF
TRBJ2-2	-	TRBV18	CASSWVPEDGELFF
TRBJ2-5	many	TRBV6-1	CASSELSGHQETQYF
TRBJ1-2	-	TRBV4-1	CASSLPIRTPDGYGYTF
TRBJ2-2	-	TRBV4-3	CASSQDAAGRTGELFF
TRBJ2-5	many	TRBV14	CASSHLRAFQETQYF
TRBJ1-2	-	TRBV7-9	CASSLVAGTGNYGYTF
TRBJ1-1	-	TRBV9	CASSVGGLKNTEAFF
TRBJ1-4	few	TRBV7-9	CASSQTWTPEKLFF
TRBJ2-5	-	TRBV9	CASGRRETQYF
TRBJ2-3	many	TRBV15	CATSRAPGTGDTDTQYF
TRBJ2-5	-	TRBV9	CASSAEYQETQYF
TRBJ1-1	many	TRBV7-3	CASSLLRGTEAFF
TRBJ1-2	many	TRBV4-1	CASSQPGRGDGYTF
TRBJ1-1	many	TRBV4-3	CASSHQTDMNTEAFF
TRBJ1-4	-	TRBV25-1	CASSEGGYEKLFF
TRBJ2-2	few	TRBV28	CASSSRPNTGELFF
TRBJ2-3	many	TRBV4-2	CASSQEPAGGYTDTQYF
TRBJ2-7	few	TRBV6-2/TRBV6-3	CASSDRQGRVYEQYF
TRBJ2-7	few	TRBV28	CASSAGLAISSYEQYF
TRBJ2-5	few	TRBV29-1	CSVEGEMAPETQYF
TRBJ1-2	many	TRBV6-2/TRBV6-3	CASRYPGGTNYGYTF
TRBJ2-7	many	TRBV28	CASSSRGESYEQYF
TRBJ2-7	few	TRBV4-1	CASSQGKGQGSYEQYF
TRBJ2-1	many	TRBV27	CASSFGQTSYNEQFF
TRBJ2-2	-	TRBV29-1	CSVAPKNTGELFF
TRBJ1-6	many	TRBV6-6	CASSLFRTGGDSPLHF
TRBJ1-1	-	TRBV7-9	CASSQPPGQGHTEAFF
TRBJ1-6	many	TRBV11-2	CASSLEGGHSPLHF
TRBJ1-4	few	TRBV29-1	CSVVGLADEKLFF
TRBJ1-2	-	TRBV28	CASSLVQGRVEGYTF
TRBJ2-3	many	TRBV19	CASSIEHADTQYF
TRBJ2-3	many	TRBV4-3	CASSRGQGGRDANTQYF
TRBJ1-2	-	TRBV29-1	CSEMTVNYGYTF
TRBJ1-5	-	TRBV6-2/TRBV6-3	CASTESGTNQPQHF
TRBJ2-1	-	TRBV2	CASSESRTTNEQFF